This T cell receptor (beta chain) was sequenced in a study of blood T cells in healthy people across ages. This clonotype occurred many times. Sample-barcoded 5' priming and a J-beta primer mix drove a second PCR of roughly 6 to 12 cycles. The template-switch adaptor was a 5' adaptor with 12 random nucleotides. It tagged each cDNA molecule. TCRdb independently ran MiXCR on the 5' RACE reads; one entry per CDR3 protein. Counted here are approximately 800,000 distinct CDR3 sequences, roughly 56% occurring once; the ten biggest clones make up about a quarter. Peripheral blood, about 10 milliliters per donor, was collected. At least 7 million PBMCs were isolated per sample. The receptor was derived from a man aged 35 to 55 in good health. Sequencing input: blood.

Here the CDR3 reads CASSQTGTSAPGDIQYF. As DNA, the CDR3 is TGTGCCAGCAGCCAAACCGGGACTAGCGCCCCTGGGGACATTCAGTACTTC. The chain is built from TRBV3-1 and TRBJ2-4, with 10 bases identical to TRBD2. The CDR3 has 17 amino acids. Trimming at V came to 2 bases and at J to 8 bases, leaving 12 bases not matched to a gene. Per the germline V gene, CDR1 is LGHDT and CDR2 is YNNKEL (reference sequence).